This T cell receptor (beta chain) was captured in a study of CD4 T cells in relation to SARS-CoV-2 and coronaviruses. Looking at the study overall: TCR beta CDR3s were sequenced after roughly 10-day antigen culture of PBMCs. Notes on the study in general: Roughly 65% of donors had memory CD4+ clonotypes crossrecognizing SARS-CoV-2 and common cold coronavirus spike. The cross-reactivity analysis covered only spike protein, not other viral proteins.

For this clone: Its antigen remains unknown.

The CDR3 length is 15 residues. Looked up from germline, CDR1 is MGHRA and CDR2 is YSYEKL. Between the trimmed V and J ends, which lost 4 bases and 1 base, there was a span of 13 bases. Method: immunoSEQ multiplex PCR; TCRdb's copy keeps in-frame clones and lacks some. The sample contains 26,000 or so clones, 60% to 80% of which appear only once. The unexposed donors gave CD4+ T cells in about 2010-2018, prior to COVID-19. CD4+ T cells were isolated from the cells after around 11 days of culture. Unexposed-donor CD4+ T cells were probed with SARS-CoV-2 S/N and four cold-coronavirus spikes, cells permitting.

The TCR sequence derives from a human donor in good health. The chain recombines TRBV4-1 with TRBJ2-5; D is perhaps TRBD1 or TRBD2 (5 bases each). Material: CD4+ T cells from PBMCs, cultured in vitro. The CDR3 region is CASSPLRDVQETQYF. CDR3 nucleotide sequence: TGCGCCAGCAGCCCTCTCCGGGACGTCCAAGAGACCCAGTACTTC.